The 32 T cell receptor beta chains given below trace back to one sample, sequenced in a study of identical twins. TCRdb re-called the 5' RACE reads through MiXCR, storing one row per CDR3 protein. The data show about 160,000 distinct CDR3 sequences, with around 3.5% seen just once and more than 6.5% held by the top ten. Sequencing was performed on memory T cells sorted from blood. All receptors derive from a man aged 18 to 29 in good health.

This clonotype was observed a few times. The chain combines TRBV18 with TRBJ2-2, with D possibly being TRBD2 (5 bases). The V gene's germline CDR1 is KGHSH and CDR2 LQKENI. This CDR3 is built from 15 residues. The V gene lost 2 bases and the J gene lost 6 bases, with 13 bases spanning the gap. The CDR3 loop is CASSPGRGAAGELFF. Here the CDR3 DNA reads TGTGCCAGCTCACCAGGGCGCGGAGCGGCCGGGGAGCTGTTTTTT. Using reference TRBV18 and TRBJ2-2 for the parts outside the CDR3, the full variable domain is NAGVMQNPRHLVRRRGQEARLRCSPMKGHSHVYWYRQLPEEGLKFMVYLQKENIIDESGMPKERFSAEFPKEGPSILRIQQVVRGDSAAYFCASSPGRGAAGELFFGEGSRLTVL.

Ten or more counts support this clonotype. The CDR3 region has the DNA TGTGCCATCAGTGAGATGGGCGGCCTGGGGGGGAATGAGCAGTTCTTC. Amino acid sequence: CAISEMGGLGGNEQFF. V and J are TRBV10-3 and TRBJ2-1; 7 bases align to TRBD2. The CDR3 loop spans 16 amino acids. Trimming removed 2 bases from V and 7 bases from J; junction bases left unmatched: 11. Germline V gene sequence: CDR1 ENHRY, CDR2 SYGVKD.

Ten or more counts support this clonotype. The V call is TRBV5-4, the J call TRBJ2-7, with D maybe TRBD1 (6 bases). V dropped 5 bases and J dropped 2 bases, with 17 bases sitting between them. Per the germline V gene, CDR1 is SGHNT and CDR2 is YYREEE (reference sequence). This CDR3 has 15 residues. In nucleotides, the CDR3 is TGTGCCAGCAGACCGGACGGGACAAACCCCTACGAGCAGTACTTC. Translation: CASRPDGTNPYEQYF.

The table lists this clonotype with many counts. J is TRBJ1-1 and V is TRBV5-1; the D is unclear. This CDR3 is 13 amino acids long. Germline CDR1 reads SGHRS; CDR2 reads YFSETQ. V was cut by 7 bases and J by 0 bases, with 10 bases left in between. The CDR3 bases are TGCGCCAGCCGATCGCAACTGAACACTGAAGCTTTCTTT. This sequence encodes CASRSQLNTEAFF.

The rearrangement links TRBV14 to TRBJ2-3, with TRBD1 identical over 9 bases. V shed 4 bases, J shed 3 bases, and the junction held 11 bases outside the gene matches. The CDR3 spans 17 residues. The germline V gene has CDR1 SGHDN and CDR2 FVKESK. DNA of the CDR3: TGTGCCAGCAGCCCAGGACAGGGGAAAATTGGGACAGATACGCAGTATTTT. It encodes CASSPGQGKIGTDTQYF.

This clonotype came up many times. The chain recombines TRBV20-1 with TRBJ2-3; D tentatively reads TRBD1 or TRBD2 (5 bases each). Germline assignment: CDR1 DFQATT and CDR2 SNEGSKA (reference sequence). With 5 bases removed from V and 2 bases from J, the gap between germline ends came to 14 bases. The CDR3 is made up of 14 amino acids. The CDR3 bases are TGCAGTGCTCTCCCGGGGCTTAACACAGATACGCAGTATTTT. It is translated as CSALPGLNTDTQYF.

In its sample, this clonotype was seen many times. The V and J genes are TRBV29-1 and TRBJ1-1; D is uncertain. The CDR3 sequence is 11 residues long. Germline loops: CDR1 SQVTM, CDR2 ANQGSEA. V lost 4 bases and J lost 11, with 14 bases in between. The chain's CDR3 is CSVVRELSAFF. In DNA form, the CDR3 reads TGCAGCGTTGTTAGGGAGCTCTCGGCTTTCTTT.

This clonotype was seen ten or more times. This rearrangement joins TRBV20-1 to TRBJ2-1, with D possibly being TRBD2 (5 bases). There are 15 residues in the CDR3. Trimming stripped 2 bases from V and 0 bases from J, with 11 bases between. CDR1 is DFQATT, CDR2 SNEGSKA, per germline (reference sequence). The CDR3 DNA reads TGCAGTGCTAGAAAAAGCGGTAACTCCTACAATGAGCAGTTCTTC. It encodes CSARKSGNSYNEQFF.

This clonotype was detected many times. CDR3 in amino acids: CASSLLGANTEAFF. The CDR3 coding sequence is TGTGCCAGCAGCCTTTTAGGCGCGAACACTGAAGCTTTCTTT. J is TRBJ1-1 and V is TRBV3-1, with no clear D. The CDR3 extends over 14 amino acids. The germline V and J ends were trimmed by 4 bases and 1 base, with 10 bases remaining between them. The germline V gene encodes CDR1 LGHDT and CDR2 YNNKEL (reference sequence).

The V call is TRBV28, the J call TRBJ2-7; D is undetermined. The length of the CDR3 is 15 residues. CDR1 is MDHEN and CDR2 is SYDVKM in the germline V gene. The V and J ends lost 1 base and 2 bases respectively, with 12 bases between them. The CDR3 protein is CASSLFRSVTYEQYF. DNA for the CDR3: TGTGCCAGCAGTTTATTCCGGTCGGTCACCTACGAGCAGTACTTC.

Note on this clonotype: A much larger clone sits a single nucleotide away, making a read error possible. This chain uses TRBV12-3 or TRBV12-4 with TRBJ1-4; D not resolved. This CDR3 spans 12 amino acids. The CDR3 protein is CAGRHFQRKLFF. DNA for the CDR3: TGTGCCGGCAGGCATTTCCAACGGAAACTGTTTTTT.

This clonotype was counted at least ten times. This sequence joins TRBV7-3 and TRBJ1-1; D is possibly TRBD1 (5 bases). This CDR3 has 13 residues. V lost 5 bases, J lost 0 bases, and 7 bases lay in between. The germline V gene encodes CDR1 SGHTA and CDR2 FQGTGA. The CDR3 bases are TGTGCCAGCAGCCCGACAGTGAACACTGAAGCTTTCTTT. As protein: CASSPTVNTEAFF.

This clonotype has ten or more counts. The V gene is TRBV20-1, the J gene TRBJ2-1; D remains ambiguous. Germline-derived CDR1 and CDR2 are DFQATT and SNEGSKA (reference sequence). This CDR3 is 12 amino acids long. The V end was cut by 3 bases, the J end by 4 bases, with 7 bases between. The CDR3 spells CSASDPYNEQFF. The CDR3 nucleotides are TGCAGTGCTAGTGATCCTTACAATGAGCAGTTCTTC.

This clonotype appeared many times. Germline and junction disagree at one end, which may indicate a read error. This sequence joins TRBV12-3 or TRBV12-4 and TRBJ2-2; TRBD2 matches at 8 bases. The CDR3 sequence is 15 residues long. For the CDR3, the DNA is TGTGCCAGCACTTTAGCGGGGAGGTACACCGGGGAGCTGTTTTTT. Translated: CASTLAGRYTGELFF.

This clonotype was counted ten times or more. V gene TRBV5-1 combines with J gene TRBJ1-2; tentative D call: TRBD1 (6 bases). Trimming took off 5 bases at V and 6 bases at J, with 14 bases between the two ends. This CDR3 is 13 amino acids long. Germline CDR1 reads SGHRS; CDR2 reads YFSETQ. The chain's CDR3 is CASRETGIDGYTF. The CDR3 nucleotides read TGCGCCAGCAGGGAGACAGGAATAGATGGCTACACCTTC.

Ten or more counts support this clonotype. The rearrangement joins TRBV27 to TRBJ1-2; maybe TRBD1 (5 bases). Per germline, CDR1 MNHEY and CDR2 SMNVEV (reference sequence). V lost 3 bases and J 1 base, leaving 6 bases between the germline ends. CDR3 length: 13 amino acids. CDR3 sequence (DNA): TGTGCCAGCAGTTTGACAGTTAACTATGGCTACACCTTC. Translated: CASSLTVNYGYTF.

This clonotype occurred many times. The rearrangement links TRBV27 to TRBJ2-7; TRBD2 matches 13 bases. The J segment lost 4 bases and the V segment lost 5 bases, leaving 5 bases of the junction unmatched. The CDR3 is 15 residues long. Germline V gives CDR1 MNHEY, CDR2 SMNVEV (reference sequence). The CDR3 here is CASSPGTSGMYEQYF. The CDR3 bases are TGTGCCAGCAGTCCCGGGACTAGCGGGATGTACGAGCAGTACTTC.

This clonotype was seen many times. The chain uses TRBV4-2 and TRBJ1-2, with 8 positions matching TRBD1. This CDR3 is 14 amino acids long. The V segment lost 1 base and the J segment 4 bases; nucleotides outside the gene matches: 2. Germline V gene sequence: CDR1 LGHNA, CDR2 YNFKEQ. CDR3 sequence: CASSQAGQGYGYTF. For the CDR3, the DNA is TGTGCCAGCAGCCAAGCCGGACAGGGCTATGGCTACACCTTC.

The sample holds a few counts of this clonotype. The gene calls are TRBV7-8 and TRBJ2-7; D remains unclear. V was clipped by 4 bases and J by 1 base, with 11 bases between them. Germline V CDR1 and CDR2: SGHVS, FQNEAQ. The CDR3 is 14 amino acids. The chain's CDR3 is CASSSPGYSYEQYV. The CDR3 region has the DNA TGTGCCAGCAGCTCACCCGGGTATTCCTACGAGCAGTACGTC.

This clonotype occurred many times. The chain recombines TRBV12-3 or TRBV12-4 with TRBJ2-3, with D perhaps given as TRBD1 or TRBD2 (5 bases each). The CDR3 totals 15 residues. V lost 1 base and J lost 2, with 10 bases in between. The CDR3 is CASSLGGAPTDTQYF. The DNA for the CDR3 is TGTGCCAGCAGTTTAGGAGGGGCCCCCACAGATACGCAGTATTTT.

This clonotype appeared many times. The genes are TRBV2 and TRBJ2-1; D unclear. With 5 bases removed from V and 1 base from J, the gap between germline ends came to 12 bases. The CDR3 has 15 amino acids. CDR1 is SNHLY, CDR2 FYNNEI, per germline. The chain's CDR3 is CASSIDNGSYNEQFF. In DNA, the CDR3 is TGTGCCAGCAGTATAGATAATGGATCCTACAATGAGCAGTTCTTC.

This clonotype was seen repeatedly, ten times or more. The chain recombines TRBV4-2 with TRBJ2-2, with no clear D. Trimming left V 0 bases short and J 6 bases short, with 11 bases between. Germline CDR1 and CDR2: LGHNA and YNFKEQ. This CDR3 has 15 residues. CDR3 sequence: CASSQERTGSGELFF. The CDR3 bases are TGTGCCAGCAGCCAAGAGAGGACCGGCTCCGGGGAGCTGTTTTTT.

This clonotype was seen at least ten times. J is TRBJ1-1 and V is TRBV28, with D maybe TRBD1 (5 bases). Looked up from germline, CDR1 is MDHEN and CDR2 is SYDVKM. This CDR3 has 12 amino acids. V gave up 2 bases and J gave up 7 bases, with 8 bases separating them. For the CDR3, the DNA is TGTGCCAGCAGTTTACCCGGGGGTGAAGCTTTCTTT. Translated, it gives CASSLPGGEAFF. Full variable domain (outside the CDR3, taken from reference TRBV28 and TRBJ1-1): DVKVTQSSRYLVKRTGEKVFLECVQDMDHENMFWYRQDPGLGLRLIYFSYDVKMKEKGDIPEGYSVSREKKERFSLILESASTNQTSMYLCASSLPGGEAFFGQGTRLTVV.

This clonotype occurred many times. The J gene is TRBJ2-3, the V gene TRBV6-1, with TRBD1 matching 10 bases. Losses at the gene ends were 6 bases for V and 4 bases for J; bases not matched to a gene: 7. The V gene's germline CDR1 is MNHNS and CDR2 SASEGT. CDR3 length: 15 residues. CDR3 sequence: CASRSRDRGSDTQYF. In nucleotides, the CDR3 is TGTGCCAGCAGGAGCCGGGACAGGGGTTCAGATACGCAGTATTTT.

In its sample, this clonotype was seen many times. The J gene is TRBJ2-1, the V gene TRBV20-1, with D possibly matching TRBD2 (6 bases). Germline V gene data show CDR1 as DFQATT and CDR2 as SNEGSKA (reference sequence). The CDR3 consists of 15 residues. The V and J ends lost 3 bases and 0 bases respectively, with 12 bases between them. The CDR3 DNA is TGCAGTGCTAGGGGGACTCCTAGCTCCTACAATGAGCAGTTCTTC. It is translated as CSARGTPSSYNEQFF.

This clonotype was observed many times. The rearrangement uses TRBV5-1 and TRBJ2-1, with D perhaps TRBD1 (6 bases). Trimming removed 0 bases from V and 6 bases from J, with 13 bases in between. This CDR3 comprises 15 residues. CDR1 is SGHRS, CDR2 YFSETQ, per germline. The CDR3 nucleotides read TGCGCCAGCAGCTTGGACAGGGTTTTGGGCAATGAGCAGTTCTTC. It codes for CASSLDRVLGNEQFF. Together with reference TRBV5-1 and TRBJ2-1, the CDR3 gives the full variable domain: KAGVTQTPRYLIKTRGQQVTLSCSPISGHRSVSWYQQTPGQGLQFLFEYFSETQRNKGNFPGRFSGRQFSNSRSEMNVSTLELGDSALYLCASSLDRVLGNEQFFGPGTRLTVL.

This clonotype was counted ten times or more. This chain joins TRBV20-1 and TRBJ2-1; 7 bases fit TRBD2. V shed 6 bases and J 4 bases; nucleotides not matched to a gene: 3. Looked up from germline, CDR1 is DFQATT and CDR2 is SNEGSKA (reference sequence). The CDR3 has 12 residues. The CDR3 nucleotides are TGCAGTGCGGGAGGGCCGTACAATGAGCAGTTCTTC. Its protein is CSAGGPYNEQFF.

The sample holds many counts of this clonotype. V gene TRBV29-1 combines with J gene TRBJ2-1; TRBD2 matches at 8 bases. The CDR3 loop spans 14 amino acids. The junction had 10 bases not matched to a gene; V was cut back by 4 bases and J by 8 bases. From germline, CDR1 is SQVTM and CDR2 ANQGSEA. The CDR3 spells CSVAGGLGAYEQFF. The DNA for the CDR3 is TGCAGCGTTGCGGGGGGGCTCGGGGCCTATGAGCAGTTCTTC.

This clonotype was observed many times. The rearrangement joins TRBV15 to TRBJ2-7; possible D gene TRBD2, 5 bases. Germline CDR1 and CDR2: LNHNV and YYDKDF (reference sequence). The CDR3 consists of 14 residues. Between the trimmed V and J ends, which lost 3 bases and 4 bases, there was a span of 13 bases. CDR3 bases: TGTGCCACCAGCAGGGAAGGACGGACTTACGAGCAGTACTTC. Its translation is CATSREGRTYEQYF.

V is TRBV11-2 and J is TRBJ1-3; no definite D call. Germline V lookup: CDR1 SGHAT, CDR2 FQNNGV. This CDR3 contains 14 residues. The V end lost 5 bases, the J end lost 1 base, and 9 bases lay between the germline ends. Here the CDR3 DNA reads TGTGCCAGCAGCCTCTACACGTCTGGAAACACCATATATTTT. Protein sequence: CASSLYTSGNTIYF.

The sample holds many counts of this clonotype. The chain is built from TRBV20-1 and TRBJ2-3, with 9 bases lining up with TRBD1. The CDR3 covers 16 residues. The ends lost 3 bases at V and 6 bases at J; junction bases unmatched: 13. Germline CDR1 is DFQATT and CDR2 is SNEGSKA (reference sequence). The CDR3 is CSARAFRDRVWDTQYF. CDR3 in DNA: TGCAGTGCTAGGGCATTCCGGGACAGGGTCTGGGATACGCAGTATTTT.

This clonotype was detected ten times or more. V is TRBV11-2 and J is TRBJ2-3, with TRBD2 identical over 13 bases. CDR3 length equals 16 residues. V dropped 5 bases and J dropped 9; count of bases not matched to a gene: 11. Germline loops: CDR1 SGHAT, CDR2 FQNNGV. In DNA, the CDR3 is TGTGCCAGCAGCCCCCAGGGACTAGCGGGAAGGCGGACGCAGTATTTT. It encodes CASSPQGLAGRRTQYF.